This T cell receptor beta chain was sequenced for a study of T-cell memory formation after mild COVID-19. V was cut by 5 bases and J by 4 bases, with 17 bases left in between. CDR3 length: 16 amino acids. Germline values: CDR1 LNHDA, CDR2 SQIVND (reference sequence). MiXCR was run by TCRdb on the 5' RACE reads, yielding one entry per CDR3 protein. The profile shows 530,000 or so distinct CDR3 sequences, 17% of them singletons. V is TRBV19 and J is TRBJ1-4, with TRBD1 as a possible D gene (6 bases). The sequenced sample was PBMCs or a T cell subset sorted from them (not recorded which). This clonotype was sampled from an adult woman who had mild COVID-19 (a few samples of this study predate the infection). Cell type and time point are not known. The CDR3 DNA sequence: TGTGCCAGTAGTCCGCGGCCAGGGGCGGTTAATGAAAAACTGTTTTTT. Translating it yields CASSPRPGAVNEKLFF.